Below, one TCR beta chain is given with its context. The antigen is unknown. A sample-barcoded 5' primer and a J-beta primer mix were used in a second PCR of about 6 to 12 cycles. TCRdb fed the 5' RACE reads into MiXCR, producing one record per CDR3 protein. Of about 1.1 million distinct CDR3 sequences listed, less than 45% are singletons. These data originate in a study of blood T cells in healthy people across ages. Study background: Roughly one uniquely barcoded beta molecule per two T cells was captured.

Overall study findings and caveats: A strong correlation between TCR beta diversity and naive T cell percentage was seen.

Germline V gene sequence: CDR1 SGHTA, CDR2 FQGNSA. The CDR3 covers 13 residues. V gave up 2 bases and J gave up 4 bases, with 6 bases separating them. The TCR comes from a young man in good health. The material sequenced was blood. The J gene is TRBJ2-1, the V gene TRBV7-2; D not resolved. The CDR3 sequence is CASSLIIYNEQFF. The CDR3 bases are TGTGCCAGCAGCTTAATCATTTACAATGAGCAGTTCTTC.